This T cell receptor beta chain comes out of a study of response to subunit inactivated influenza vaccine. Study-level findings and limits: Authors suggested that a seasonal influenza vaccination recruits few new T cells each time.

This CDR3 has 21 amino acids. The ends lost 0 bases at V and 0 bases at J; junction bases unmatched: 12. Germline V CDR1 and CDR2: LGHDT, YNNKEL (reference sequence). TCRdb passed the RT-PCR reads through MiXCR, listing each CDR3 protein once. The sample yields 530,000 or so distinct CDR3 sequences, about 10% seen once. Note on this clonotype: Its target is not known.

Sample: PBMCs from blood, taken on the day of vaccination. The rearrangement uses TRBV3-1 and TRBJ2-6, with 9 nucleotides matching TRBD1. The sequence derives from a man between 45 and 60 years old who received an inactivated influenza vaccine. The CDR3 sequence: CASSQEIGGQGPSSGANVLTF. DNA for the CDR3: TGTGCCAGCAGCCAAGAAATCGGGGGACAGGGCCCGTCCTCTGGGGCCAACGTCCTGACTTTC.